The next 28 T cell receptor beta chains were all read from a single sample in a study of OX40 agonist ivuxolimab in advanced cancers. Sequencing was performed with immunoSEQ multiplex PCR; in TCRdb, only in-frame clones are kept and a portion is missing. The table includes fewer than 60,000 clones, approximately 86% detected once. Source: CD4+ or CD8+ T cells sorted from blood, taken in a trial of the OX40 agonist ivuxolimab. The origin of the receptors is an adult with an advanced solid tumor such as melanoma, head and neck, liver or kidney cancer.

The J gene is TRBJ2-3, the V gene TRBV7-7; TRBD2 agrees at 9 bases. The germline CDR1 and CDR2 sequences are SSHAT and FNYEAQ (reference sequence). The CDR3 spans 15 residues. Trimming took 5 bases from V and 2 from J; bases not matched to a gene: 5. This chain's CDR3 is CASSRGLADTDTQYF. The DNA for the CDR3 is TGTGCCAGCAGCCGGGGACTAGCCGACACAGATACGCAGTATTTT.

The rearrangement uses TRBV13 and TRBJ2-6; D call uncertain. V was cut by 4 bases and J by 0 bases, with 4 bases left in between. Germline CDR1 is PRHDT and CDR2 is FYEKMQ (reference sequence). The CDR3 totals 14 residues. The CDR3 sequence: CASSSVSGANVLTF. CDR3 coding DNA: TGTGCCAGCAGCTCCGTCTCTGGGGCCAACGTCCTGACTTTC.

The genes are TRBV11-2 and TRBJ2-7, with a tentative D call TRBD2 (7 bases). CDR1 is SGHAT, CDR2 FQNNGV, per germline. The CDR3 spans 15 residues. V lost 1 base and J 4 bases, leaving 14 bases between the germline ends. The CDR3 sequence is CASSLGTRGQYEQYF. CDR3 nucleotides: TGTGCCAGCAGCTTAGGGACTAGAGGACAGTACGAGCAGTACTTC.

CDR3 coding DNA: TGTGCCAGTAGCCGAATACAGGGGGCTAGAACTGAAGCTTTCTTT. Translation gives CASSRIQGARTEAFF. V is TRBV19 and J is TRBJ1-1; 9 bases map to TRBD1. CDR3 length: 15 residues. With 6 bases clipped from V and 5 bases from J, the junction kept 10 bases outside the gene matches. Germline CDR1 reads LNHDA; CDR2 reads SQIVND (reference sequence).

The V and J genes are TRBV5-4 and TRBJ2-7, with TRBD2 as a possible D gene (6 bases). Germline V gives CDR1 SGHNT, CDR2 YYREEE (reference sequence). V lost 2 bases and J 0 bases, leaving 12 bases between the germline ends. The CDR3 is 15 residues long. CDR3: CASSFSGGSSYEQYF. In DNA form, the CDR3 reads TGTGCCAGCAGCTTCAGTGGAGGGAGCTCCTACGAGCAGTACTTC.

This clone was picked up one time. The V gene is TRBV6-1, the J gene TRBJ1-4; D remains ambiguous. The ends were cut back, 4 bases at V and 11 bases at J, with 8 bases in the middle. Germline-derived CDR1 and CDR2 are MNHNS and SASEGT. The CDR3 extends over 11 amino acids. The DNA of the CDR3 is TGTGCCAGCAGTGGCTCTAGCAAACTGTTTTTT. Amino acid sequence: CASSGSSKLFF.

The J gene is TRBJ1-1, the V gene TRBV4-1; D is ambiguous. In germline, CDR1 is MGHRA, CDR2 YSYEKL. With 2 bases removed from V and 3 bases from J, the gap between germline ends came to 13 bases. This CDR3 spans 15 amino acids. The CDR3 is CASSQTFPGDTEAFF. Here the CDR3 DNA reads TGCGCCAGCAGCCAAACTTTTCCAGGCGACACTGAAGCTTTCTTT.

The chain couples TRBV5-1 to TRBJ2-3; TRBD2 matches 8 bases. Germline V lookup: CDR1 SGHRS, CDR2 YFSETQ. V dropped 1 base and J dropped 4; count of bases not matched to a gene: 14. This CDR3 is 18 amino acids long. The CDR3 region is CASSLTTGGPSRSDTQYF. The CDR3 nucleotides are TGCGCCAGCAGCTTGACAACGGGGGGGCCATCTCGATCAGATACGCAGTATTTT.

The chain couples TRBV6-5 to TRBJ1-2; D call uncertain. The CDR3 runs to 11 residues. Looked up from germline, CDR1 is MNHEY and CDR2 is SVGAGI. Trimming took off 7 bases at V and 4 bases at J, with 7 bases between the two ends. The CDR3 loop is CASKGGYGYTF. As DNA, the CDR3 is TGTGCCAGCAAGGGTGGCTATGGCTACACCTTC.

This clone was seen a handful of times. The chain has TRBV9 and TRBJ1-4, with D maybe TRBD1 (6 bases). V lost 4 bases to trimming and J lost 3 bases, with 13 bases between them. CDR3 length: 15 amino acids. The germline CDR1 and CDR2 sequences are SGDLS and YYNGEE. The CDR3 is CASSLEGDPNEKLFF. DNA of the CDR3: TGTGCCAGCAGCCTAGAGGGGGATCCTAATGAAAAACTGTTTTTT.

The rearrangement uses TRBV13 and TRBJ1-6; no definite D call. Germline assignment: CDR1 PRHDT and CDR2 FYEKMQ (reference sequence). The CDR3 is made up of 12 amino acids. V gave up 1 base and J gave up 7 bases, with 2 bases separating them. The CDR3 DNA is TGTGCCAGCAGCTTAGAGAATTCACCCCTCCACTTT. Translation: CASSLENSPLHF.

V gene TRBV7-9 combines with J gene TRBJ1-3; D possibly corresponds to TRBD1 (5 bases). The CDR3 runs to 15 residues. V lost 6 bases, J lost 4 bases, and 16 bases lay in between. Germline lookup yields CDR1 SEHNR and CDR2 FQNEAQ (reference sequence). CDR3 coding DNA: TGTGCCAGCAGTGAATCCCGGGACGGAGGAAACACCATATATTTT. Translating gives CASSESRDGGNTIYF.

The genes are TRBV7-9 and TRBJ1-3, with D maybe TRBD1 (6 bases). The V gene lost 11 bases and the J gene lost 7 bases, with 18 bases spanning the gap. Germline loops: CDR1 SEHNR, CDR2 FQNEAQ (reference sequence). This CDR3 has 13 residues. CDR3 in amino acids: CACKDSGANTIYF. The CDR3 nucleotides read TGTGCCTGCAAGGATTCGGGGGCGAACACCATATATTTT.

This clone was seen a few times. The chain is built from TRBV27 and TRBJ2-2; 10 nucleotides align to TRBD1. The germline V gene has CDR1 MNHEY and CDR2 SMNVEV (reference sequence). The CDR3 length is 17 residues. The junction had 13 bases not matched to a gene; V was cut back by 5 bases and J by 7 bases. Here the CDR3 reads CASSETGGSLIVGELFF. The CDR3 coding sequence is TGTGCCAGCAGTGAGACAGGGGGCTCTCTCATTGTCGGGGAGCTGTTTTTT.

In its sample, this clone was seen a few times. V usage is TRBV7-8 and J usage is TRBJ1-4; D call uncertain. Looked up from germline, CDR1 is SGHVS and CDR2 is FQNEAQ. The CDR3 runs to 15 residues. Trimming took 7 bases from V and 3 from J, leaving 15 bases between them. CDR3 DNA: TGTGCCAGCAACATCTACCCCGGGGCTAATGAAAAACTGTTTTTT. Amino acid sequence: CASNIYPGANEKLFF.

Remarks on this clone: Other DNA sequences in the sample encode the same CDR3. The gene calls are TRBV6-5 and TRBJ2-7, with no clear D. Germline V CDR1 and CDR2: MNHEY, SVGAGI. V was pared by 6 bases and J by 2 bases, with 8 bases between. The length of the CDR3 is 12 residues. CDR3 region: CASSSGPYEQYF. The CDR3 DNA sequence: TGTGCCAGCAGCTCCGGACCCTACGAGCAGTACTTC.

In this sample, this clone turned up many times. Other DNA sequences in this sample translate to the same CDR3. The chain links TRBV19 to TRBJ2-7; D might be TRBD1 (5 bases). V gave up 5 bases and J gave up 0 bases, with 8 bases separating them. The CDR3 consists of 13 residues. The germline gives CDR1 LNHDA, CDR2 SQIVND (reference sequence). The CDR3 DNA reads as TGTGCCAGTAGTCTTGACAGCTCCTACGAGCAGTACTTC. Residues: CASSLDSSYEQYF.

This chain uses TRBV27 with TRBJ1-2; a weak D match, TRBD1 (6 bases). This CDR3 has 13 amino acids. Between the trimmed V and J ends, which lost 5 bases and 5 bases, there was a span of 12 bases. CDR1 and CDR2 (germline): MNHEY, SMNVEV (reference sequence). CDR3 residues: CASSPGAGYGYTF. The DNA of the CDR3 is TGTGCCAGCAGTCCAGGGGCAGGGTATGGCTACACCTTC.

This chain links TRBV5-4 with TRBJ1-6; D might be TRBD1 (6 bases). With 2 bases removed from V and 9 bases from J, the gap between germline ends came to 12 bases. The CDR3 length is 14 residues. The V gene's germline CDR1 is SGHNT and CDR2 YYREEE (reference sequence). The CDR3 region has the DNA TGTGCCAGCAGCTTTGGACAGTCGGGTTCACCCCTCCACTTT. Translation: CASSFGQSGSPLHF.

The CDR3 protein is CASTPVWNSYNEQFF. CDR3 DNA: TGTGCCAGCACCCCCGTCTGGAACTCCTACAATGAGCAGTTCTTC. V gene TRBV6-5 combines with J gene TRBJ2-1, with D hard to call. The length of the CDR3 is 15 residues. Per germline, CDR1 MNHEY and CDR2 SVGAGI. Between the trimmed V and J ends, which lost 7 bases and 0 bases, there was a span of 13 bases.

This clone was counted a few times. This rearrangement joins TRBV30 to TRBJ1-5, with D perhaps TRBD1 (5 bases). V lost 0 bases and J 5 bases, leaving 14 bases between the germline ends. CDR3 size: 15 residues. Looked up from germline, CDR1 is GTSNPN and CDR2 is SVGIG (reference sequence). The CDR3 loop reads CAWSVDGTPYQPQHF. The CDR3 bases are TGTGCCTGGAGTGTCGATGGGACCCCTTATCAGCCCCAGCATTTT.

The V gene is TRBV5-5, the J gene TRBJ2-3; perhaps TRBD2 as D (5 bases). The germline gives CDR1 SGHKS, CDR2 YYEKEE (reference sequence). CDR3 length: 14 residues. Trimming cost V 0 bases and J 5 bases, with 10 bases left between them. CDR3 region: CASSLGSGIDTQYF. As DNA, the CDR3 is TGTGCCAGCAGCTTGGGTTCGGGGATAGATACGCAGTATTTT.

The chain has TRBV9 and TRBJ2-3, with unresolved D. The CDR3 runs to 10 residues. Germline-derived CDR1 and CDR2 are SGDLS and YYNGEE. With 7 bases removed from V and 4 bases from J, the gap between germline ends came to 4 bases. The CDR3 sequence: CASAPDTQYF. CDR3 DNA sequence: TGTGCCAGCGCCCCAGATACGCAGTATTTT. Full variable domain (remainder filled in from reference TRBV9 and TRBJ2-3): DSGVTQTPKHLITATGQRVTLRCSPRSGDLSVYWYQQSLDQGLQFLIQYYNGEERAKGNILERFSAQQFPDLHSELNLSSLELGDSALYFCASAPDTQYFGPGTRLTVL.

V is TRBV7-9 and J is TRBJ2-3; 9 positions agree with TRBD2. CDR3 size: 14 residues. The trim removed 1 base at V and 6 bases at J, leaving 2 bases unmatched. From germline, CDR1 is SEHNR and CDR2 FQNEAQ (reference sequence). DNA of the CDR3: TGTGCCAGCAGCTTAGTCGGGACTAGCGATACGCAGTATTTT. Its protein is CASSLVGTSDTQYF.

This chain connects TRBV9 to TRBJ1-1; D is perhaps TRBD1 (6 bases). Germline V gene data show CDR1 as SGDLS and CDR2 as YYNGEE. This CDR3 has 16 residues. Between the trimmed V and J ends, which lost 0 bases and 0 bases, there was a span of 12 bases. CDR3 sequence (DNA): TGTGCCAGCAGCGTAGGTTTTACAGGGATGAACACTGAAGCTTTCTTT. Its protein product is CASSVGFTGMNTEAFF. Full variable domain (outside the CDR3, taken from reference TRBV9 and TRBJ1-1): DSGVTQTPKHLITATGQRVTLRCSPRSGDLSVYWYQQSLDQGLQFLIQYYNGEERAKGNILERFSAQQFPDLHSELNLSSLELGDSALYFCASSVGFTGMNTEAFFGQGTRLTVV.

J is TRBJ2-7 and V is TRBV5-1; 12 bases align to TRBD2. Germline lookup yields CDR1 SGHRS and CDR2 YFSETQ. The CDR3 is made up of 17 amino acids. V was clipped by 0 bases and J by 2 bases; unmatched bases: 6. The CDR3 DNA reads as TGCGCCAGCAGCTTGGGACTAGCGGGGGACCGGGCCTACGAGCAGTACTTC. It translates to CASSLGLAGDRAYEQYF.

The V gene is TRBV4-2, the J gene TRBJ2-7, with 13 bases aligning to TRBD2. The trim removed 4 bases at V and 2 bases at J, leaving 14 bases unmatched. Germline V CDR1 and CDR2: LGHNA, YNFKEQ. The CDR3 length is 19 residues. DNA of the CDR3: TGTGCCAGCAGCCCTCCTAGGATGGGACTAGCGGGGACCGCCTACGAGCAGTACTTC. It codes for CASSPPRMGLAGTAYEQYF.

With regard to this clone: At the DNA level, this CDR3 is encoded by other sequences in the same sample as well. CDR3 sequence (DNA): TGTGCCAGCAGCTTAGCGGGTCAGCCCCAGCATTTT. Translating gives CASSLAGQPQHF. The chain joins TRBV7-9 to TRBJ1-5, with D unresolved. Germline V gene sequence: CDR1 SEHNR, CDR2 FQNEAQ (reference sequence). The ends were cut back, 0 bases at V and 6 bases at J, with 3 bases in the middle. This CDR3 has 12 residues.